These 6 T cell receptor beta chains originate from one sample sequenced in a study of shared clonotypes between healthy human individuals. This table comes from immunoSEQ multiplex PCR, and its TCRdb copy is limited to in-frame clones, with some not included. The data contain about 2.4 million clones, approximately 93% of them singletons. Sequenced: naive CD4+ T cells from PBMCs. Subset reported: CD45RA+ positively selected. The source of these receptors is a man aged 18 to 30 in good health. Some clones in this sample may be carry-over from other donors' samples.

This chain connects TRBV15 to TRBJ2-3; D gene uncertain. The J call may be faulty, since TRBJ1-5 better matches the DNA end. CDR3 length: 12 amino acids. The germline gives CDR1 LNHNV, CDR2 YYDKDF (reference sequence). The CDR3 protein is CATSSGVGTQHF. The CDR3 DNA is TGTGCCACCAGCAGTGGCGTAGGTACGCAGCATTTT.

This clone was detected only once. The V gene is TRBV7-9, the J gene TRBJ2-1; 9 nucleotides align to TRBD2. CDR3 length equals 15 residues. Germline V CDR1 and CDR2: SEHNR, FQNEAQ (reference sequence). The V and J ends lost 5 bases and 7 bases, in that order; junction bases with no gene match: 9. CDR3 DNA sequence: TGTGCCAGCAGCCAACGAGCGGGAGGACAAAATGAGCAGTTCTTC. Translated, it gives CASSQRAGGQNEQFF.

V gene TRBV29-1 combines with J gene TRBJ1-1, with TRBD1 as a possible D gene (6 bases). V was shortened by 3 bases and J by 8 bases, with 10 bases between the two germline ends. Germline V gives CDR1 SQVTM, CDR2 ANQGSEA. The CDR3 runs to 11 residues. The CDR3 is CSVDGQSEAFF. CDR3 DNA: TGCAGCGTTGACGGACAGAGCGAAGCTTTCTTT.

DNA of the CDR3: TGTGCCAGCAGCTCCCAAGCGGGAGGAGACAATGAGCAGTTCTTC. Translation gives CASSSQAGGDNEQFF. The genes are TRBV7-8 and TRBJ2-1, with 9 bases matching TRBD2. Losses at the gene ends were 4 bases for V and 5 bases for J; bases not matched to a gene: 6. The CDR3 is made up of 15 amino acids. Per germline, CDR1 SGHVS and CDR2 FQNEAQ.

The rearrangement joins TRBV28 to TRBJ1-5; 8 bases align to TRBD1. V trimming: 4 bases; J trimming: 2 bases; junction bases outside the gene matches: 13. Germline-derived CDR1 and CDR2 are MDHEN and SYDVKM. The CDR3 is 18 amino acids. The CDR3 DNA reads TGTGCCAGCAGTTGGGCATTCCCAGGGGGCCGGGGCAATCAGCCCCAGCATTTT. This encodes CASSWAFPGGRGNQPQHF. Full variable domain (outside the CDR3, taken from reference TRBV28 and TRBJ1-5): DVKVTQSSRYLVKRTGEKVFLECVQDMDHENMFWYRQDPGLGLRLIYFSYDVKMKEKGDIPEGYSVSREKKERFSLILESASTNQTSMYLCASSWAFPGGRGNQPQHFGDGTRLSIL.

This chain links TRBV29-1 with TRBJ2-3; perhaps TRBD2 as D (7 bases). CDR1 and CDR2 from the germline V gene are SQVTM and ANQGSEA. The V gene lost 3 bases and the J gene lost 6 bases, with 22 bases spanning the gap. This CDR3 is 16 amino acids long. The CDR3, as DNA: TGCAGCGTTGATGGCGCAGAGGGGGGGTTTATGGATACGCAGTATTTT. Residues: CSVDGAEGGFMDTQYF.